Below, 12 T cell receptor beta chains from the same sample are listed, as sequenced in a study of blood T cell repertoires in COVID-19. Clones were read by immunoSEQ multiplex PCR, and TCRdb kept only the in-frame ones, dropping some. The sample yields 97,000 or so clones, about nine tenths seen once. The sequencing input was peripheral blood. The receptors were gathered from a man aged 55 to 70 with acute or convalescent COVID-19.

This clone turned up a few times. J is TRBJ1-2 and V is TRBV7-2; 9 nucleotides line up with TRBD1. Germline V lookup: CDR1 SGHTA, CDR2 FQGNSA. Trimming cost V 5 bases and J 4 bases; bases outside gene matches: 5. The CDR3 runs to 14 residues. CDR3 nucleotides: TGTGCCAGCAGCCCGGGACAGGGCACCTATGGCTACACCTTC. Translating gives CASSPGQGTYGYTF.

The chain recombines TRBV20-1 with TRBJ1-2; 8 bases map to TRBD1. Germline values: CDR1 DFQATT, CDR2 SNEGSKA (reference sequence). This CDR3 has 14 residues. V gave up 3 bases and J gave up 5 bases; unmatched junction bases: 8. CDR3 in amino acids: CSASAQGAWYGYTF. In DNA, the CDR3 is TGCAGTGCTAGTGCGCAGGGGGCTTGGTATGGCTACACCTTC.

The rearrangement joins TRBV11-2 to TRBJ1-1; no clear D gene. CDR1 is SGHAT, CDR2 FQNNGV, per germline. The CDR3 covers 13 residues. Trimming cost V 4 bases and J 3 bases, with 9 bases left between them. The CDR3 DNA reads TGTGCCAGCAGCTATCAGCAGGACACTGAAGCTTTCTTT. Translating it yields CASSYQQDTEAFF.

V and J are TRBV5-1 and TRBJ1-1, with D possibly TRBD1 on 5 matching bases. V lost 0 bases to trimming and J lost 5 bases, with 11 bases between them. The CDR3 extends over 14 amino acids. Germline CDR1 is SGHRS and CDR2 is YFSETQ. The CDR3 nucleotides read TGCGCCAGCAGCTTGGGGCTTGGGGGGACTGAAGCTTTCTTT. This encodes CASSLGLGGTEAFF.

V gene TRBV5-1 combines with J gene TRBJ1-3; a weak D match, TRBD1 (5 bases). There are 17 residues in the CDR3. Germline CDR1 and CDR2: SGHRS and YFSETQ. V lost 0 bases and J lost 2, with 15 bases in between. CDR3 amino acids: CASSLGQTSVTGNTIYF. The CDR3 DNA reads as TGCGCCAGCAGCTTGGGACAGACATCAGTCACTGGAAACACCATATATTTT. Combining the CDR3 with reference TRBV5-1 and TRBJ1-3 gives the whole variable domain KAGVTQTPRYLIKTRGQQVTLSCSPISGHRSVSWYQQTPGQGLQFLFEYFSETQRNKGNFPGRFSGRQFSNSRSEMNVSTLELGDSALYLCASSLGQTSVTGNTIYFGEGSWLTVV.

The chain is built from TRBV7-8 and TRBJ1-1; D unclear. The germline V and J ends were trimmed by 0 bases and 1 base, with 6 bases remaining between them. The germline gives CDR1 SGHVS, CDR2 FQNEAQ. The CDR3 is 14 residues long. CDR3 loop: CASSLAAGNTEAFF. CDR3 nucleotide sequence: TGTGCCAGCAGCTTAGCTGCAGGGAACACTGAAGCTTTCTTT.

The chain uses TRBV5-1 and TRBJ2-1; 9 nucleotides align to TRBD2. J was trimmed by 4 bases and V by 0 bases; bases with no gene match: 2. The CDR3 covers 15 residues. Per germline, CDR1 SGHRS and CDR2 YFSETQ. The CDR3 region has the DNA TGCGCCAGCAGCTTGGGTGCGGGGGGGTACAATGAGCAGTTCTTC. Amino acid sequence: CASSLGAGGYNEQFF. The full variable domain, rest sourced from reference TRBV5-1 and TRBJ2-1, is KAGVTQTPRYLIKTRGQQVTLSCSPISGHRSVSWYQQTPGQGLQFLFEYFSETQRNKGNFPGRFSGRQFSNSRSEMNVSTLELGDSALYLCASSLGAGGYNEQFFGPGTRLTVL.

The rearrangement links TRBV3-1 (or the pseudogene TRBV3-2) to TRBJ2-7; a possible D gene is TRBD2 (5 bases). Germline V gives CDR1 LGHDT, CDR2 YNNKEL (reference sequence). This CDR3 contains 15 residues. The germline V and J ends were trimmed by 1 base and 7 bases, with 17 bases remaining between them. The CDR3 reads CASSQGDIGVREQYF. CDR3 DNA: TGTGCCAGCAGCCAAGGAGACATCGGGGTGAGGGAGCAGTACTTC.

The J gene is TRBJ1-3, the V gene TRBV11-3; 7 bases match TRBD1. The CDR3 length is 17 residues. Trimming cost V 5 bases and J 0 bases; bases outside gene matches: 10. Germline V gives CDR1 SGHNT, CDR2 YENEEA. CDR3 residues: CASSPGGGDSSGNTIYF. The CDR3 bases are TGTGCCAGCAGCCCCGGAGGAGGGGACAGCTCTGGAAACACCATATATTTT.

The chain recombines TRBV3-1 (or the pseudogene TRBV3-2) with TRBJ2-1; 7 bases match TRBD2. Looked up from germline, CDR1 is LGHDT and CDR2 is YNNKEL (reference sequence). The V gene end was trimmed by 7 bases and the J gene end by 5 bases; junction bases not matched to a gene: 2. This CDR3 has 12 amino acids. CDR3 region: CASNRGDNEQFF. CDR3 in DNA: TGTGCCAGCAACCGGGGGGACAATGAGCAGTTCTTC.

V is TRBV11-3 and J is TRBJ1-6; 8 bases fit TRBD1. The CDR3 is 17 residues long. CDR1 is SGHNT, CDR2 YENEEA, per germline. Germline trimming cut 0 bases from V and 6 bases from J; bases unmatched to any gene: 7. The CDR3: CASSLDRLGQGNSPLHF. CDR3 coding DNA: TGTGCCAGCAGCTTAGATCGTCTCGGACAGGGTAATTCACCCCTCCACTTT.

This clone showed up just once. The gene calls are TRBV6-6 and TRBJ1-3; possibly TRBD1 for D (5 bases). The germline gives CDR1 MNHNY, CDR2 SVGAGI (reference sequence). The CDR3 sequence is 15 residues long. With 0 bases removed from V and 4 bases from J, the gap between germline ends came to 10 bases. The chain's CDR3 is CASSYSGGVGNTIYF. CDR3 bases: TGTGCCAGCAGTTACTCGGGAGGGGTCGGAAACACCATATATTTT.